The 21 T cell receptor beta chains given below trace back to one sample, sequenced in a study of graft-versus-host responses after intestinal transplantation. The protocol was immunoSEQ multiplex PCR, while the TCRdb copy is restricted to in-frame clones and leaves out a portion. The repertoire holds nearly 100,000 clones, with around 90% as singletons. The input for sequencing was PBMCs, taken approximately 420 days after intestinal transplant. The source of these receptors is a human patient who received an intestinal transplant, so some T cells may come from the graft donor.

The rearrangement uses TRBV10-3 and TRBJ2-7; TRBD2 matches at 9 bases. Germline V gene data show CDR1 as ENHRY and CDR2 as SYGVKD. This CDR3 contains 15 residues. V dropped 0 bases and J dropped 4; count of bases not matched to a gene: 4. The CDR3 here is CAISESDSGGYEQYF. DNA of the CDR3: TGTGCCATCAGTGAGTCGGATAGCGGGGGTTACGAGCAGTACTTC.

Comments on this clone: Because it lacks the conserved phenylalanine or tryptophan at the end, this CDR3 is likely a read error. V gene TRBV27 combines with J gene TRBJ1-5; 10 nucleotides align to TRBD1. The germline CDR1 and CDR2 sequences are MNHEY and SMNVEV (reference sequence). The CDR3 totals 16 residues. Trimming cost V 6 bases and J 5 bases; bases outside gene matches: 10. As DNA, the CDR3 is TGTGCCAGCAGCCCTTGGCGCGGGACAGGGGATCAGCCCCAGCATCTT. It translates to CASSPWRGTGDQPQHL.

The V gene is TRBV19, the J gene TRBJ1-1; maybe TRBD1 (6 bases). This CDR3 spans 14 amino acids. The germline V and J ends were trimmed by 5 bases and 5 bases, with 15 bases remaining between them. Looked up from germline, CDR1 is LNHDA and CDR2 is SQIVND (reference sequence). This CDR3 is CASSLVQGWTEAFF. CDR3 sequence (DNA): TGTGCCAGTAGTTTGGTTCAGGGGTGGACTGAAGCTTTCTTT.

The rearrangement uses TRBV7-9 and TRBJ1-2; no definite D call. This CDR3 has 15 residues. CDR1 and CDR2 from the germline V gene are SEHNR and FQNEAQ (reference sequence). V was trimmed by 5 bases and J by 5 bases, leaving 18 bases between them. CDR3 sequence (DNA): TGTGCCAGCAGCCTCCGAGACGGCGGAGGGTATGGCTACACCTTC. Amino acid sequence: CASSLRDGGGYGYTF. Variable domain in full (rest from reference TRBV7-9 and TRBJ1-2): DTGVSQNPRHKITKRGQNVTFRCDPISEHNRLYWYRQTLGQGPEFLTYFQNEAQLEKSRLLSDRFSAERPKGSFSTLEIQRTEQGDSAMYLCASSLRDGGGYGYTFGSGTRLTVV.

The rearrangement links TRBV6-5 to TRBJ1-1; D remains ambiguous. Trimming removed 8 bases at V and 5 bases at J, with 15 bases between. This CDR3 is 13 amino acids long. CDR1 and CDR2 (germline): MNHEY, SVGAGI. The CDR3 DNA reads TGTGCCAGCCGTGGGTGGGTGGCGACTGAAGCTTTCTTT. This codes for CASRGWVATEAFF.

The gene calls are TRBV5-4 and TRBJ1-2; 7 positions agree with TRBD1. The CDR3 runs to 13 residues. With 0 bases clipped from V and 6 bases from J, the junction kept 2 bases outside the gene matches. Germline values: CDR1 SGHNT, CDR2 YYREEE (reference sequence). For the CDR3, the DNA is TGTGCCAGCAGCTTGGGGGGGACAGATGGCTACACCTTC. It specifies CASSLGGTDGYTF.

The gene calls are TRBV10-3 and TRBJ2-7; D is unclear. The germline V gene has CDR1 ENHRY and CDR2 SYGVKD. The CDR3 length is 11 residues. Trimming took 0 bases from V and 6 from J, leaving 3 bases between them. Here the CDR3 DNA reads TGTGCCATCAGTGAGTCGGTCGAGCAGTACTTC. It is translated as CAISESVEQYF.

The chain combines TRBV6-4 with TRBJ2-1, with D perhaps TRBD2 (5 bases). Germline lookup yields CDR1 MRHNA and CDR2 SNTAGT. Between the trimmed V and J ends, which lost 2 bases and 0 bases, there was a span of 5 bases. The CDR3 contains 14 residues. The CDR3 is CASSDGSSYNEQFF. The CDR3 bases are TGTGCCAGCAGTGACGGGAGCTCCTACAATGAGCAGTTCTTC.

The V and J genes are TRBV7-3 and TRBJ1-1, with 9 bases that match TRBD1. Germline V CDR1 and CDR2: SGHTA, FQGTGA. CDR3 size: 16 residues. The ends lost 4 bases at V and 1 base at J; junction bases unmatched: 7. CDR3 sequence: CASSSGPGQGNTEAFF. The CDR3 DNA is TGTGCCAGCAGCTCCGGACCGGGACAGGGGAACACTGAAGCTTTCTTT.

The CDR3 loop is CSVEDGDDRAGETQYF. CDR3 nucleotide sequence: TGCAGCGTTGAAGATGGCGATGACCGAGCAGGAGAGACCCAGTACTTC. The V and J genes are TRBV29-1 and TRBJ2-5; D gene ambiguous. Trimming left V 0 bases short and J 4 bases short, with 18 bases between. The CDR3 runs 16 residues. The germline V gene encodes CDR1 SQVTM and CDR2 ANQGSEA. The variable domain in full, with the rest retrieved from reference TRBV29-1 and TRBJ2-5, is SAVISQKPSRDICQRGTSLTIQCQVDSQVTMMFWYRQQPGQSLTLIATANQGSEATYESGFVIDKFPISRPNLTFSTLTVSNMSPEDSSIYLCSVEDGDDRAGETQYFGPGTRLLVL.

V usage is TRBV14 and J usage is TRBJ1-6; the D is unclear. Germline V CDR1 and CDR2: SGHDN, FVKESK. This CDR3 has 13 residues. Trimming left V 3 bases short and J 7 bases short, with 7 bases between. The CDR3 DNA is TGTGCCAGCAGCCAGGTTTTCAATTCACCCCTCCACTTT. Protein product: CASSQVFNSPLHF.

This clone has a single count. This CDR3 is CASSTGRGQGHTEAFF. In DNA, the CDR3 is TGTGCCAGTAGTACCGGTAGGGGACAGGGACACACTGAAGCTTTCTTT. The rearrangement links TRBV19 to TRBJ1-1, with 9 bases identical to TRBD1. Germline values: CDR1 LNHDA, CDR2 SQIVND (reference sequence). The CDR3 is 16 amino acids. The junction had 9 bases not matched to a gene; V was cut back by 4 bases and J by 3 bases.

The V and J genes are TRBV7-3 and TRBJ2-5, with a tentative D call TRBD2 (6 bases). Germline lookup yields CDR1 SGHTA and CDR2 FQGTGA. The CDR3 is made up of 16 amino acids. V dropped 5 bases and J dropped 5 bases, with 21 bases sitting between them. CDR3 amino acids: CASSRTGSNNWETQYF. CDR3 bases: TGTGCCAGCAGCCGGACCGGGAGCAATAATTGGGAGACCCAGTACTTC.

V gene TRBV4-1 combines with J gene TRBJ1-2; D not certain. From germline, CDR1 is MGHRA and CDR2 YSYEKL. The CDR3 is made up of 13 amino acids. V was trimmed by 1 base and J by 1 base, leaving 4 bases between them. The CDR3 region is CASSQGFNYGYTF. The CDR3 DNA is TGCGCCAGCAGCCAAGGTTTTAACTATGGCTACACCTTC.

J is TRBJ1-1 and V is TRBV20-1; D gene ambiguous. Trimming took 6 bases from V and 6 from J, leaving 11 bases between them. CDR1 and CDR2 (germline): DFQATT, SNEGSKA (reference sequence). This CDR3 contains 11 residues. DNA for the CDR3: TGCAGTGCCAAACGAATTCCTGAAGCTTTCTTT. Translated, it gives CSAKRIPEAFF.

The chain employs TRBV5-1 and TRBJ2-1; tentatively, D is TRBD1 or TRBD2 (5 bases each). There are 12 residues in the CDR3. Germline lookup yields CDR1 SGHRS and CDR2 YFSETQ. The V end was cut by 4 bases, the J end by 10 bases, with 12 bases between. This CDR3 reads CASSVLGEEQFF. The CDR3 DNA follows: TGCGCCAGCAGCGTGCTGGGGGAAGAGCAGTTCTTC.

A word on this clone: Different DNA sequences within this sample yield the same CDR3. The chain uses TRBV29-1 and TRBJ1-2; D is undetermined. V lost 5 bases, J lost 6 bases, and 10 bases lay in between. Germline CDR1 is SQVTM and CDR2 is ANQGSEA. This CDR3 region has 11 residues. The CDR3 DNA follows: TGCAGCGTTCCGGGCGTAAATGGCTACACCTTC. Protein: CSVPGVNGYTF.

This chain joins TRBV5-8 and TRBJ1-5, with D possibly matching TRBD1 (5 bases). This CDR3 has 14 amino acids. The germline gives CDR1 SGHTS, CDR2 YDEGEE. Trimming stripped 0 bases from V and 8 bases from J, with 12 bases between. The CDR3 DNA reads as TGTGCCAGCAGCTTGGGGGACTCCCGGGAGCCCCAGCATTTT. Amino acid sequence: CASSLGDSREPQHF.

V and J are TRBV19 and TRBJ1-2, with D possibly matching TRBD1 (5 bases). Germline V gene data show CDR1 as LNHDA and CDR2 as SQIVND (reference sequence). V was cut by 4 bases and J by 0 bases, with 6 bases left in between. The CDR3 covers 13 residues. The CDR3 loop reads CASSSRANYGYTF. CDR3 nucleotides: TGTGCCAGTAGTAGCAGGGCTAACTATGGCTACACCTTC.

The genes are TRBV11-2 and TRBJ2-2; maybe TRBD2 (6 bases). Germline V gives CDR1 SGHAT, CDR2 FQNNGV. Trimming removed 11 bases at V and 8 bases at J, with 18 bases between. This CDR3 contains 13 residues. The CDR3 sequence: CAGGLRGAGELFF. The CDR3, as DNA: TGTGCCGGCGGCCTTCGCGGGGCGGGGGAGCTGTTTTTT. Filled out from reference TRBV11-2 and TRBJ2-2, the complete variable domain reads EAGVAQSPRYKIIEKRQSVAFWCNPISGHATLYWYQQILGQGPKLLIQFQNNGVVDDSQLPKDRFSAERLKGVDSTLKIQPAKLEDSAVYLCAGGLRGAGELFFGEGSRLTVL.

This chain connects TRBV27 to TRBJ2-6, with a tentative D call TRBD1 (5 bases). V was shortened by 1 base and J by 0 bases, with 10 bases between the two germline ends. The CDR3 is 17 residues long. The V gene's germline CDR1 is MNHEY and CDR2 SMNVEV (reference sequence). DNA for the CDR3: TGTGCCAGCAGTTTATTTCGACAGCCCTCTGGGGCCAACGTCCTGACTTTC. It translates to CASSLFRQPSGANVLTF.